This is a list of T cell receptor beta chains from one sample in a study of graft-versus-host responses after intestinal transplantation. These receptors lack a known antigen. Profiled with immunoSEQ multiplex PCR; TCRdb holds only in-frame clones, not every one. This sample has some 120,000 clones, with 85% to 95% found just once. Sequencing was performed on unstimulated CD4+ T cells sorted from spleen or lymph node cells, taken before transplant. Receptors were obtained from a human donor who was the organ donor for an intestinal transplant. The conserved cysteine and the conserved F or W are not part of the CDR3 here. D genes are given only for firm matches.

d_gene	v_gene	j_gene	CDR3aa
TRBD1	TRBV7-8	TRBJ2-5	ASSWDRAETQY
NA	TRBV6-5	TRBJ1-3	ASSSRVPGNTIY
TRBD2	TRBV19	TRBJ2-1	ASSPTRAGAYNEQF
NA	TRBV7-9	TRBJ2-6	ASSLFRGSGANVLT
NA	TRBV7-2	TRBJ2-7	ASSIRTVSYEQY
NA	TRBV11-2	TRBJ1-5	ASSFGRNQPQH
NA	TRBV28	TRBJ1-4	ASSFTATNEKLF
NA	TRBV7-8	TRBJ1-5	ASSFSERPQH
NA	TRBV19	TRBJ2-3	ASSPSTSADTQY
NA	TRBV2	TRBJ1-5	ASSPGPNQPQH